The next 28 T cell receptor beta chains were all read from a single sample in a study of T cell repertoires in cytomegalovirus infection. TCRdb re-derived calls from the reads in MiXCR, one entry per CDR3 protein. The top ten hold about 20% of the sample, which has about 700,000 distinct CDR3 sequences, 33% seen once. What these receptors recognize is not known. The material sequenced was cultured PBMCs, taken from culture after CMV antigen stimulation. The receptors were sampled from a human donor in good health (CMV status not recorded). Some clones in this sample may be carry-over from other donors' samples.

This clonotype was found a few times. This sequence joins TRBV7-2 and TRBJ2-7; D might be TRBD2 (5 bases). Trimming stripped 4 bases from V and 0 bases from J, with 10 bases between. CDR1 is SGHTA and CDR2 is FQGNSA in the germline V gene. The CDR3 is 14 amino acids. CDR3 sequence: CASSSGWSSYEQYF. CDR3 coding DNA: TGTGCCAGCAGCTCGGGGTGGTCCTCCTACGAGCAGTACTTC.

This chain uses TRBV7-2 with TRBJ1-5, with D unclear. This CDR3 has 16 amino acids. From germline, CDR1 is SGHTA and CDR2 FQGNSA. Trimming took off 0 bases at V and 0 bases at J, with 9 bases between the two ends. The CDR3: CASSLATPYSNQPQHF. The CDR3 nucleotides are TGTGCCAGCAGCTTAGCGACACCGTATAGCAATCAGCCCCAGCATTTT.

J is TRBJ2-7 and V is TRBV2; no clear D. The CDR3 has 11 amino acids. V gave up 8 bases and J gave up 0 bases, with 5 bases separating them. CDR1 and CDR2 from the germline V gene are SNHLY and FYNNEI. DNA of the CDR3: TGTGCCAGCCTTACCTCCTACGAGCAGTACTTC. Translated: CASLTSYEQYF.

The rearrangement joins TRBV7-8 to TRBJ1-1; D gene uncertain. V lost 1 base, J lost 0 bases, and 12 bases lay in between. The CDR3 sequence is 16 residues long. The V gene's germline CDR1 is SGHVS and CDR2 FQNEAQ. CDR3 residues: CASSLVVGRLNTEAFF. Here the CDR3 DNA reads TGTGCCAGCAGCTTAGTGGTGGGCAGGTTGAACACTGAAGCTTTCTTT.

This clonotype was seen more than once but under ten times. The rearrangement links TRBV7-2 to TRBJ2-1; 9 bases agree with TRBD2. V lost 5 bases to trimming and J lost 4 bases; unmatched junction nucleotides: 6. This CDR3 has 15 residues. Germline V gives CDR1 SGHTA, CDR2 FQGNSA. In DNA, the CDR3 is TGTGCCAGCAGCCTGAGCGGGAGGCGGTACAATGAGCAGTTCTTC. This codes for CASSLSGRRYNEQFF.

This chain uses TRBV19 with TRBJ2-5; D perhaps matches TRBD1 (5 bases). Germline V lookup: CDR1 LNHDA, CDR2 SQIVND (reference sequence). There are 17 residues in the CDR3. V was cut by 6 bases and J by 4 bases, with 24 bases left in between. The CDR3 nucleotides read TGTGCCAGTAGCCTGGTACAGGCAGCCTCCCAGCCAGAGACCCAGTACTTC. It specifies CASSLVQAASQPETQYF.

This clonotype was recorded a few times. This CDR3 is CASSPTPWDYGYTF. The CDR3 nucleotides read TGTGCCAGCAGCCCAACCCCCTGGGACTATGGCTACACCTTC. The chain employs TRBV12-3 or TRBV12-4 and TRBJ1-2; unclear D gene. This CDR3 spans 14 amino acids. V gave up 6 bases and J gave up 3 bases, with 14 bases separating them.

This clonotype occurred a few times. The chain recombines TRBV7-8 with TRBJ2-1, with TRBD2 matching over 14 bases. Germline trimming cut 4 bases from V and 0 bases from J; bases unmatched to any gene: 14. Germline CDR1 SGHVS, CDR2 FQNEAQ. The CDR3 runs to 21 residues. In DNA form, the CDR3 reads TGTGCCAGCAGCTCCCGGCTGACTAGCGGGAGGGCGGAGGACTCCTACAATGAGCAGTTCTTC. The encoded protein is CASSSRLTSGRAEDSYNEQFF.

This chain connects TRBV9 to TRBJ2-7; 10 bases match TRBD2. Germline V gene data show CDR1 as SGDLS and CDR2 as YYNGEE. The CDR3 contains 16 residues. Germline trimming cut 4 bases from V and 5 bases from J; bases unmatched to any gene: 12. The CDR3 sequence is CASSPFSAGGRDEQYF. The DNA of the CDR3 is TGTGCCAGCAGCCCATTTTCAGCGGGAGGGCGCGACGAGCAGTACTTC.

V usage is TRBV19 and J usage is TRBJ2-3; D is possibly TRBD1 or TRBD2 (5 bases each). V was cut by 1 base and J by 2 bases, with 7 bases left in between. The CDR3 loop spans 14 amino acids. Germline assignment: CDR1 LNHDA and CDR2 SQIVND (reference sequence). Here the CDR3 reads CASSIAGTTDTQYF. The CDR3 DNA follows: TGTGCCAGTAGTATAGCGGGGACCACAGATACGCAGTATTTT.

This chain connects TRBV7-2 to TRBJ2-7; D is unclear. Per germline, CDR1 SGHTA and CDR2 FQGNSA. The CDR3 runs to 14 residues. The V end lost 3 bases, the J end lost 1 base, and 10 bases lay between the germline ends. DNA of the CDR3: TGTGCCAGCAGCTTGAACTCCCAGTCCTACGAGCAGTACTTC. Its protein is CASSLNSQSYEQYF.

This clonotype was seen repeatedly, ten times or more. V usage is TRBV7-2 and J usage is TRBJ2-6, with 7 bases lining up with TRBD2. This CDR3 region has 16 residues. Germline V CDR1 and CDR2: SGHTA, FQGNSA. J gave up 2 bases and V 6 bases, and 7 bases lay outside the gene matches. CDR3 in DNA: TGTGCCAGCAGTTGGGAGGGGTCGGCTGGGGCCAACGTCCTGACTTTC. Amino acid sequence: CASSWEGSAGANVLTF.

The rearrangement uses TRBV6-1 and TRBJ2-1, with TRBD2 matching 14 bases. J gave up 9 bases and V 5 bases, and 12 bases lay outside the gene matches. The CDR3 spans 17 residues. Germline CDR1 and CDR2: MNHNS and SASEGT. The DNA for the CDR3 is TGTGCCAGCAGTAACAGACCGGGACTAGCGGGAGTGTTTGAGCAGTTCTTC. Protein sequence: CASSNRPGLAGVFEQFF.

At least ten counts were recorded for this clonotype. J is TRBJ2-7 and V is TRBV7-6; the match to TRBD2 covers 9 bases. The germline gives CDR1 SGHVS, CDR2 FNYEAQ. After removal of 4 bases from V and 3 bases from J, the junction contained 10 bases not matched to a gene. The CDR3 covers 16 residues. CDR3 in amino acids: CASSSRYPSGIYEQYF. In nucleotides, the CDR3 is TGTGCCAGCAGCTCCCGTTACCCTAGCGGGATCTACGAGCAGTACTTC.

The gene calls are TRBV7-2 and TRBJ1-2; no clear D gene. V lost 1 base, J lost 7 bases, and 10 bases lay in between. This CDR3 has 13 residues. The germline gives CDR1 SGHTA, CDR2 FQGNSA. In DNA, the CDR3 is TGTGCCAGCAGCTTAGATGGGTATGGTGGCTACACCTTC. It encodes CASSLDGYGGYTF.

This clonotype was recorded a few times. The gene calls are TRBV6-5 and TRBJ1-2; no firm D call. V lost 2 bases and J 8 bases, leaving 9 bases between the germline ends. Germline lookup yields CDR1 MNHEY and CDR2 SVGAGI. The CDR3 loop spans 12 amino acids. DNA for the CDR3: TGTGCCAGCAGTTACCCGGACGGAGGCTACACCTTC. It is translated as CASSYPDGGYTF.

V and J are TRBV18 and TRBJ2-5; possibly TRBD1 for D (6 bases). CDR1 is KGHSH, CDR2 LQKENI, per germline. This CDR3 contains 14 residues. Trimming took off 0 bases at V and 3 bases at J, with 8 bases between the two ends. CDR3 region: CASSPPAGEETQYF. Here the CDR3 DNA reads TGTGCCAGCTCACCACCGGCAGGGGAAGAGACCCAGTACTTC.

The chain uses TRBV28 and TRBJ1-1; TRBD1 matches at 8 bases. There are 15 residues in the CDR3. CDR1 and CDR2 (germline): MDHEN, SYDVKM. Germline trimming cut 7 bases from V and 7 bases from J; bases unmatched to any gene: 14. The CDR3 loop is CASTRGAGGGYEAFF. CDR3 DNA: TGTGCCAGCACGCGTGGGGCAGGGGGCGGGTATGAAGCTTTCTTT.

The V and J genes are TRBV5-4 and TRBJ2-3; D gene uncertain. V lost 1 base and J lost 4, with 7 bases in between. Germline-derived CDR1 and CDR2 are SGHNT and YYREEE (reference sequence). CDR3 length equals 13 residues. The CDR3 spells CASSLSNSDTQYF. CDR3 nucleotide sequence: TGTGCCAGCAGCTTGTCTAATTCAGATACGCAGTATTTT.

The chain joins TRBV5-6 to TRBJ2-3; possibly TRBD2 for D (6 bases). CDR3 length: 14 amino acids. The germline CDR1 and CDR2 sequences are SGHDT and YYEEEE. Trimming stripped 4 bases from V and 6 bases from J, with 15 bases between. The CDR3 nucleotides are TGTGCCAGCAGCGCCGGGACCGCGGGGGATACGCAGTATTTT. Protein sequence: CASSAGTAGDTQYF.

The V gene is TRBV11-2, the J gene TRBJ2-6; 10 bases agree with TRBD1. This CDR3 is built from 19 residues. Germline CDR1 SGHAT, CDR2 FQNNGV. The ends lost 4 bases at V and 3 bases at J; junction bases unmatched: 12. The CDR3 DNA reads TGTGCCAGCAGCTCACTCTCCGGGACAGGGGTCTTTGGGGCCAACGTCCTGACTTTC. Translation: CASSSLSGTGVFGANVLTF.

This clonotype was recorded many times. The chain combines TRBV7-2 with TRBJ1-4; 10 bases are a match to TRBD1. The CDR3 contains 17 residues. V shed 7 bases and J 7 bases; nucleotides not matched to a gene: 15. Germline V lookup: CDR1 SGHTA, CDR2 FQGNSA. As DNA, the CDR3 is TGTGCCAGCACCAACCTCAACCCCGGGACAGGGGTTGAAAAACTGTTTTTT. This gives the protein CASTNLNPGTGVEKLFF. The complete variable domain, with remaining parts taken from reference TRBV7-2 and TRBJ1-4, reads GAGVSQSPSNKVTEKGKDVELRCDPISGHTALYWYRQSLGQGLEFLIYFQGNSAPDKSGLPSDRFSAERTGGSVSTLTIQRTQQEDSAVYLCASTNLNPGTGVEKLFFGSGTQLSVL.

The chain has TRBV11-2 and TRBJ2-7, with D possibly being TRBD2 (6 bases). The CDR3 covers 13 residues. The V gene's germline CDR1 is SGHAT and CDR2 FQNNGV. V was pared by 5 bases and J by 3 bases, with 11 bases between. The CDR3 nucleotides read TGTGCCAGCAGCCCCCGGGACTTCTACGAGCAGTACTTC. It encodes CASSPRDFYEQYF.

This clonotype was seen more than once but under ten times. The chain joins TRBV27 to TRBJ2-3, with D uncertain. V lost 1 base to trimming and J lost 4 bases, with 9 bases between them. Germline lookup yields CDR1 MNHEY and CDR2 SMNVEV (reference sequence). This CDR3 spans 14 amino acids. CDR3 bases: TGTGCCAGCAGTTTATTAGGATATGCAGATACGCAGTATTTT. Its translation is CASSLLGYADTQYF.

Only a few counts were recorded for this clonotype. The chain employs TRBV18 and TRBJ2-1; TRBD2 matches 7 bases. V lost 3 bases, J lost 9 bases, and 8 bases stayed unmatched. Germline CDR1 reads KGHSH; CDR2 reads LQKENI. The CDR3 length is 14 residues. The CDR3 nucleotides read TGTGCCAGCTCACCGGTGGGAGGGCAGGTTGAGCAGTTCTTC. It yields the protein CASSPVGGQVEQFF.

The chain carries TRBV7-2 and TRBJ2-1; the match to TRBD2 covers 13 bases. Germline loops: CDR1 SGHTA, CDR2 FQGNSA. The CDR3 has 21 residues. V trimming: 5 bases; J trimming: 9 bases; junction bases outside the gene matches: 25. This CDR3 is CASSNLLGTSGIRGDRGEQFF. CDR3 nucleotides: TGTGCCAGCAGCAACCTCCTGGGGACTAGCGGGATTAGGGGGGATCGTGGTGAGCAGTTCTTC.

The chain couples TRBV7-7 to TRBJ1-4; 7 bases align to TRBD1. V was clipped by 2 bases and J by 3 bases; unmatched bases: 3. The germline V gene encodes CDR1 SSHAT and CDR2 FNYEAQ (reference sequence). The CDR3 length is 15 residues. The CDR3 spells CASSLPGQPNEKLFF. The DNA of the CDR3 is TGTGCCAGCAGCTTACCGGGACAGCCTAATGAAAAACTGTTTTTT.

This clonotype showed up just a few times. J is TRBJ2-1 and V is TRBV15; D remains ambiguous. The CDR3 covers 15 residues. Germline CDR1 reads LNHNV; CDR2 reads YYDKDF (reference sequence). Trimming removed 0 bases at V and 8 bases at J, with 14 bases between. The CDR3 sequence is CATSRDQPVADEQFF. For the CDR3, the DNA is TGTGCCACCAGCAGAGATCAACCTGTGGCGGATGAGCAGTTCTTC.